A single sample gave rise to the 22 T cell receptor beta chains below, sequenced in a study of T-cell reconstitution after alpha-beta-depleted transplantation in children. Preparation of the TCRbeta library was carried out with unique molecular identifiers. Each CDR3 protein gets one entry after TCRdb re-called the PCR reads with MiXCR. The sample holds roughly 610,000 distinct CDR3 sequences, over 9.5% seen once. The sequencing used PBMCs from the stem cell graft donor, collected from the stem cell graft. The receptors stem from a human donor who donated a stem cell graft to a child with acute myeloid leukemia.

The V and J genes are TRBV18 and TRBJ2-7; D perhaps matches TRBD2 (5 bases). CDR1 is KGHSH and CDR2 is LQKENI in the germline V gene. The CDR3 runs to 15 residues. Trimming removed 3 bases at V and 2 bases at J, with 14 bases between. CDR3 sequence (DNA): TGTGCCAGCTCACCTACAACCACCGGGACCTACGAGCAGTACTTC. It translates to CASSPTTTGTYEQYF.

The chain uses TRBV5-4 and TRBJ2-1; 8 nucleotides agree with TRBD2. The J segment lost 4 bases and the V segment lost 10 bases, leaving 7 bases of the junction unmatched. The CDR3 is made up of 13 amino acids. CDR1 and CDR2 from the germline V gene are SGHNT and YYREEE (reference sequence). The CDR3 region is CAAPREGYNEQFF. CDR3 in DNA: TGTGCCGCCCCCCGGGAGGGATACAATGAGCAGTTCTTC. The complete variable domain, with remaining parts taken from reference TRBV5-4 and TRBJ2-1, reads ETGVTQSPTHLIKTRGQQVTLRCSSQSGHNTVSWYQQALGQGPQFIFQYYREEENGRGNFPPRFSGLQFPNYSSELNVNALELDDSALYLCAAPREGYNEQFFGPGTRLTVL.

This clonotype was seen only a few times. The chain employs TRBV6-2 or TRBV6-3 and TRBJ2-3; weak D call: TRBD1 (8 bases). The CDR3 extends over 16 amino acids. Germline CDR1 and CDR2: MNHEY and SVGEGT. The V end lost 9 bases, the J end lost 2 bases, and 21 bases lay between the germline ends. The CDR3 sequence is CASLRGLAALTDTQYF. The CDR3 DNA reads TGTGCCAGTCTCAGGGGGCTAGCGGCCCTCACAGATACGCAGTATTTT.

CDR3 sequence (DNA): TGCGCCAGCTCAAAGGGCGGGGACACCGGGGAGCTGTTTTTT. Amino acid sequence: CASSKGGDTGELFF. The J gene is TRBJ2-2, the V gene TRBV5-1; perhaps TRBD2 as D (6 bases). Germline V lookup: CDR1 SGHRS, CDR2 YFSETQ. V lost 7 bases to trimming and J lost 3 bases, with 13 bases between them. The CDR3 is made up of 14 amino acids.

This clonotype came up many times. In DNA, the CDR3 is TGTGCCAGCAGTCACTGGACTAGCACGGGAGAGACCCAGTACTTC. Translated: CASSHWTSTGETQYF. The chain joins TRBV28 to TRBJ2-5, with 8 positions matching TRBD2. This CDR3 is 15 amino acids long. V was clipped by 5 bases and J by 4 bases; unmatched bases: 9. Germline CDR1 and CDR2: MDHEN and SYDVKM.

This clonotype was seen at least ten times. The chain employs TRBV7-6 and TRBJ2-2, with D possibly matching TRBD2 (5 bases). CDR1 is SGHVS and CDR2 is FNYEAQ in the germline V gene. With 4 bases removed from V and 0 bases from J, the gap between germline ends came to 12 bases. This CDR3 has 16 residues. CDR3 in DNA: TGTGCCAGCAGCTCCAACCCGGGAACGAACACCGGGGAGCTGTTTTTT. Translating it yields CASSSNPGTNTGELFF.

This clonotype showed up just a few times. The J gene is TRBJ2-1, the V gene TRBV7-3; the D is unclear. The ends were cut back, 1 base at V and 8 bases at J, with 9 bases in the middle. The CDR3 runs to 13 residues. Per the germline V gene, CDR1 is SGHTA and CDR2 is FQGTGA. The CDR3 DNA reads TGTGCCAGCAGCTTAAAGGGCAAGGATGAGCAGTTCTTC. Translated: CASSLKGKDEQFF.

V usage is TRBV28 and J usage is TRBJ1-5; TRBD1 is a possible D gene (5 bases). The length of the CDR3 is 16 residues. Trimming stripped 3 bases from V and 2 bases from J, with 14 bases between. CDR1 MDHEN and CDR2 SYDVKM come from the germline V gene. The CDR3, as DNA: TGTGCCAGCAGTTTGGGGGGGGAGAGGGGCAATCAGCCCCAGCATTTT. Translated, it gives CASSLGGERGNQPQHF.

This clonotype has ten or more counts. This chain links TRBV10-3 with TRBJ2-3; TRBD2 matches 7 bases. V lost 7 bases to trimming and J lost 3 bases; unmatched junction nucleotides: 10. This CDR3 spans 15 amino acids. CDR1 and CDR2 from the germline V gene are ENHRY and SYGVKD. The CDR3 region is CAIKGRETRTDTQYF. CDR3 bases: TGTGCCATCAAGGGGCGGGAGACTCGGACAGATACGCAGTATTTT.

The sample holds many counts of this clonotype. This chain links TRBV7-2 with TRBJ2-7; D gene ambiguous. The CDR3 spans 14 residues. V lost 5 bases and J lost 1, with 12 bases in between. CDR1 and CDR2 from the germline V gene are SGHTA and FQGNSA. The DNA of the CDR3 is TGTGCCAGCAGCCGTAAGGACGTATCCTACGAGCAGTACTTC. Translation: CASSRKDVSYEQYF. Using reference TRBV7-2 and TRBJ2-7 for the parts outside the CDR3, the full variable domain is GAGVSQSPSNKVTEKGKDVELRCDPISGHTALYWYRQSLGQGLEFLIYFQGNSAPDKSGLPSDRFSAERTGGSVSTLTIQRTQQEDSAVYLCASSRKDVSYEQYFGPGTRLTVT.

This clonotype was seen repeatedly, ten times or more. The chain employs TRBV7-3 and TRBJ2-7; unclear D gene. V was pared by 0 bases and J by 0 bases, with 12 bases between. The CDR3 length is 16 residues. The V gene's germline CDR1 is SGHTA and CDR2 FQGTGA. CDR3 region: CASSLTGTQHSYEQYF. CDR3 nucleotide sequence: TGTGCCAGCAGCTTAACAGGTACCCAACACTCCTACGAGCAGTACTTC.

The table lists this clonotype with a few counts. The chain has TRBV28 and TRBJ2-6, with 9 bases matching TRBD1. CDR1 is MDHEN and CDR2 is SYDVKM in the germline V gene. V shed 7 bases and J 0 bases; nucleotides not matched to a gene: 16. The CDR3 has 20 amino acids. CDR3 sequence: CASNPGGQGPLSSGANVLTF. CDR3 bases: TGTGCCAGCAATCCGGGGGGACAGGGCCCACTAAGCTCTGGGGCCAACGTCCTGACTTTC.

This sequence joins TRBV12-3 or TRBV12-4 and TRBJ1-1, with D perhaps matching TRBD1 (6 bases). Between the trimmed V and J ends, which lost 0 bases and 1 base, there was a span of 9 bases. The CDR3 has 15 amino acids. The CDR3 here is CASSLARGANTEAFF. In DNA form, the CDR3 reads TGTGCCAGCAGTTTAGCCCGGGGGGCGAACACTGAAGCTTTCTTT.

The CDR3 sequence is CASRPTGGPGELFF. The CDR3 DNA reads as TGTGCCAGCAGACCGACTGGGGGGCCCGGGGAGCTGTTTTTT. The rearrangement joins TRBV6-2 or TRBV6-3 to TRBJ2-2; D is perhaps TRBD1 or TRBD2 (6 bases each). The CDR3 contains 14 residues. V dropped 6 bases and J dropped 6 bases, with 14 bases sitting between them. Germline loops: CDR1 MNHEY, CDR2 SVGEGT.

J is TRBJ1-4 and V is TRBV12-5, with D uncertain. This CDR3 is 16 amino acids long. Trimming took 0 bases from V and 0 from J, leaving 8 bases between them. In germline, CDR1 is LGHNT, CDR2 FRNRAP. The CDR3 here is CASGLVPRATNEKLFF. CDR3 DNA sequence: TGTGCTAGTGGTTTGGTACCAAGGGCAACTAATGAAAAACTGTTTTTT.

The chain employs TRBV20-1 and TRBJ2-1; 7 nucleotides line up with TRBD1. Germline lookup yields CDR1 DFQATT and CDR2 SNEGSKA (reference sequence). The CDR3 totals 15 residues. V lost 3 bases, J lost 9 bases, and 14 bases stayed unmatched. Here the CDR3 reads CSASLSGDSSGEQFF. The CDR3 region has the DNA TGCAGTGCTAGCCTTAGTGGGGACAGCAGTGGTGAGCAGTTCTTC.

The V call is TRBV12-3 or TRBV12-4, the J call TRBJ1-3; D gene unclear. V lost 6 bases to trimming and J lost 8 bases, with 8 bases between them. The CDR3 length is 11 residues. For the CDR3, the DNA is TGTGCCAGCAGACACGTGGACACCATATATTTT. It translates to CASRHVDTIYF.

Many counts were recorded for this clonotype. This chain uses TRBV12-3 or TRBV12-4 with TRBJ1-4; D is uncertain. CDR3 length: 15 amino acids. The ends were cut back, 5 bases at V and 8 bases at J, with 18 bases in the middle. The CDR3 loop is CASSRRTNLGEKLFF. For the CDR3, the DNA is TGTGCCAGCAGTAGGAGGACTAACCTGGGGGAAAAACTGTTTTTT.

This rearrangement joins TRBV2 to TRBJ2-5, with 8 positions matching TRBD2. With V trimmed by 2 bases and J by 2 bases, 10 bases remained unmatched. The V gene's germline CDR1 is SNHLY and CDR2 FYNNEI. This CDR3 is 17 amino acids long. This CDR3 reads CASSESGRTTQQETQYF. The CDR3 nucleotides read TGTGCCAGCAGTGAAAGCGGGAGAACAACACAACAAGAGACCCAGTACTTC.

This chain links TRBV20-1 with TRBJ2-3; D remains unclear. Per the germline V gene, CDR1 is DFQATT and CDR2 is SNEGSKA (reference sequence). V was cut by 0 bases and J by 4 bases, with 14 bases left in between. The CDR3 length is 15 residues. This CDR3 reads CSARDPSRVADTQYF. CDR3 sequence (DNA): TGCAGTGCTAGAGATCCGTCCCGGGTTGCAGATACGCAGTATTTT.

This clonotype has a handful of counts. The rearrangement joins TRBV20-1 to TRBJ2-5; D is perhaps TRBD1 or TRBD2 (5 bases each). Germline V gives CDR1 DFQATT, CDR2 SNEGSKA (reference sequence). V lost 0 bases and J lost 1, with 12 bases in between. The CDR3 sequence is 15 residues long. The CDR3: CSARDSVRGQETQYF. Here the CDR3 DNA reads TGCAGTGCTAGAGATTCTGTGAGGGGCCAAGAGACCCAGTACTTC.

This clonotype showed up just a few times. This chain connects TRBV28 to TRBJ1-1; 9 positions match TRBD1. V lost 8 bases to trimming and J lost 12 bases; unmatched junction nucleotides: 7. In germline, CDR1 is MDHEN, CDR2 SYDVKM. The CDR3 loop spans 11 amino acids. CDR3 region: CASSGTGPSFF. The DNA for the CDR3 is TGTGCCAGCTCCGGGACAGGGCCTTCTTTCTTT. The full variable domain, completed using reference TRBV28 and TRBJ1-1, is DVKVTQSSRYLVKRTGEKVFLECVQDMDHENMFWYRQDPGLGLRLIYFSYDVKMKEKGDIPEGYSVSREKKERFSLILESASTNQTSMYLCASSGTGPSFFGQGTRLTVV.